These T cell receptor beta chains were read from a single sample in a study of OX40 agonist ivuxolimab in advanced cancers. The data were produced by immunoSEQ multiplex PCR, yet TCRdb's version contains in-frame clones alone and is incomplete. The repertoire consists of fewer than 30,000 clones, with over 80% occurring once and the leading ten covering around 8.8%. The sequencing here drew on CD4+ or CD8+ T cells sorted from blood, taken in a trial of the OX40 agonist ivuxolimab. These receptors originate from an adult with an advanced solid tumor such as melanoma, head and neck, liver or kidney cancer. CDR3s include the opening cysteine and the closing phenylalanine or tryptophan. D genes are given only for firm matches. Rows may omit the clone size; those that give it use once, few, many or a size class.

size,V,J,D,DNA,CDR3
NA,TRBV11-1,TRBJ2-1,NA,TGTGCCAGCAGCTCCTCGGAAAGCTCCTACAATGAGCAGTTCTTC,CASSSSESSYNEQFF
few,TRBV19,TRBJ1-1,NA,TGTGCCAGTAGTGAGCCCAGGGAGGTGAACACTGAAGCTTTCTTT,CASSEPREVNTEAFF
NA,TRBV19,TRBJ1-2,TRBD1,TGTGCCACCAAGACAGGGTGGGTCTATGGCTACACCTTC,CATKTGWVYGYTF
NA,TRBV5-6,TRBJ2-1,TRBD1,TGTGCCAGCAGCTTGGGTAGGGGGCGTGGTGAGCAGTTCTTC,CASSLGRGRGEQFF
once,TRBV4-1,TRBJ2-6,NA,TGCGCCAGCAGCCAAGTAGCTACGTACCGTTTCTCTGGGGCCAACGTCCTGACTTTC,CASSQVATYRFSGANVLTF
NA,TRBV7-9,TRBJ2-3,NA,TGTGCCAGCAGCTTATCGGACAGACCTCCTAGCACAGATACGCAGTATTTT,CASSLSDRPPSTDTQYF
NA,TRBV15,TRBJ1-1,NA,TGTGCCACCAGCAGAGCCGTCGGGGGTCCTGAAGCTTTCTTT,CATSRAVGGPEAFF
NA,TRBV6-5,TRBJ2-7,NA,TGTGCCAGCAGCCCGACAAATACTTACTACGAGCAGTACTTC,CASSPTNTYYEQYF
NA,TRBV13,TRBJ2-3,TRBD2,TGTGCCAGCAGCCTAACTAGCGGGGGCCTAGATACGCAGTATTTT,CASSLTSGGLDTQYF
medium-sized,TRBV2,TRBJ1-1,NA,TGTGCCAGCAGTCTAGGGGCCCGCTTCTTCCCTGAAGCTTTCTTT,CASSLGARFFPEAFF
NA,TRBV19,TRBJ1-5,TRBD1,TGTGCCAGTAGTAGGGGGGCGGGACAGGGGAGAAGTCAGCCCCAGCATTTT,CASSRGAGQGRSQPQHF
NA,TRBV6-9,TRBJ2-7,TRBD1,TGTGCCAGCAGTTACTCAGGGGGATCCTCCTACGAGCAGTACTTC,CASSYSGGSSYEQYF
NA,TRBV7-2,TRBJ1-4,NA,TGTGCCAGCAGCTTAGCCCGGATGGCTAATGAAAAACTGTTTTTT,CASSLARMANEKLFF
NA,TRBV19,TRBJ1-6,NA,TGTGCCAGTAGTATCCTGGGGGCCCAGAGTTCACCCCTCCACTTT,CASSILGAQSSPLHF
NA,TRBV7-6,TRBJ2-7,TRBD2,TGTGCCAGCAGCCTCCTCACTGCCCCGACTAGCGAAGTAACCTACGAGCAGTACTTC,CASSLLTAPTSEVTYEQYF
NA,TRBV7-8,TRBJ1-5,NA,TGTGCCAGCAGCCCCTATTTTAGTGGCAATCAGCCCCAGCATTTT,CASSPYFSGNQPQHF
NA,TRBV5-1,TRBJ2-7,NA,TGCGCCTCCCCCCGAAGTCGCAGCGGCGGGGCCGAGCAGTACTTC,CASPRSRSGGAEQYF
NA,TRBV28,TRBJ1-6,TRBD1,TGTGCCAGCAGTTTCATATTACAGGGGTTTCATAATTCACCCCTCCACTTT,CASSFILQGFHNSPLHF
NA,TRBV11-2,TRBJ1-2,TRBD1,TGTGCCAGCAGCCCTCGGGACAGCTACTATGGCTACACCTTC,CASSPRDSYYGYTF
NA,TRBV4-3,TRBJ2-3,NA,TGCGCCAGCAGCCAGATGAAGGGCGGGACTACGCAGTATTTT,CASSQMKGGTTQYF
NA,TRBV5-1,TRBJ2-2,TRBD2,TGCGCCAGCCGACAGCGGGAGAACACCGGGGAGCTGTTTTTT,CASRQRENTGELFF
NA,TRBV6-1,TRBJ1-2,NA,TGTGCCAGCAGTGAATTCCTCGGGGCCAGCTTTACTAACTATGGCTACACCTTC,CASSEFLGASFTNYGYTF
NA,TRBV6-5,TRBJ2-7,NA,TGTGCCAGCAGTTACAGTCGGGAGCAGTACTTC,CASSYSREQYF
once,TRBV27,TRBJ2-3,NA,TGTGCCAGCAGTACCCCGTGGGGGGCACACACAGATACGCAGTATTTT,CASSTPWGAHTDTQYF
NA,TRBV10-3,TRBJ2-7,NA,TGTGCCATCAGTGATCGGTGGGGAGACGAGCAGTACTTC,CAISDRWGDEQYF
NA,TRBV25-1,TRBJ2-7,TRBD1,TGTGCCAGCAGTGCCGGGACAGGGGCCTACGAGCAGTACTTC,CASSAGTGAYEQYF
NA,TRBV15,TRBJ2-2,NA,TGTGCCACCCGGGGGGCGGGGCTGAACACCGGGGAGCTGTTTTTT,CATRGAGLNTGELFF
NA,TRBV27,TRBJ2-1,NA,TGTGCCAGCAGTTTGCCCAGCTCCTACAATGAGCAGTTCTTC,CASSLPSSYNEQFF
NA,TRBV18,TRBJ1-2,TRBD1,TGTGCCAGCTCACCGACAGGGGTTTTTGGCTACACCTTC,CASSPTGVFGYTF
NA,TRBV19,TRBJ1-3,NA,TGTGCCAGTACTAGTAGTATAGGAGCGGGGCACTCTGGAAACACCATATATTTT,CASTSSIGAGHSGNTIYF
NA,TRBV4-1,TRBJ2-3,TRBD1,TGCGCCAGCACCCCGCTCCCGACAGGGGCGACAGATACGCAGTATTTT,CASTPLPTGATDTQYF
NA,TRBV7-9,TRBJ2-3,NA,TGTGCCAGCAGCTTAGCCAGGACAGTAGAACCCACAGATACGCAGTATTTT,CASSLARTVEPTDTQYF
NA,TRBV5-4,TRBJ2-7,TRBD1,TGTGCCAGCAGCTTGGGGGACAGGGGGGTATTAGAGCAGTACTTC,CASSLGDRGVLEQYF
NA,TRBV13,TRBJ2-3,TRBD2,TGTGCCAGCAGCTCCGCGGGGGAGAGCACAGATACGCAGTATTTT,CASSSAGESTDTQYF
NA,TRBV7-9,TRBJ2-7,NA,TGTGCCAGCAGCGCAGGCCGCTACGAGCAGTACTTC,CASSAGRYEQYF
NA,TRBV29-1,TRBJ1-3,NA,TGCAGCGTTGTGCCAGAGAACTCTGGAAACACCATATATTTT,CSVVPENSGNTIYF
NA,TRBV10-3,TRBJ2-3,TRBD2,TGTGCCTCCTGGGGTAGCGGGGGGGCCCGGACAGATACGCAGTATTTT,CASWGSGGARTDTQYF
NA,TRBV9,TRBJ1-2,NA,TGTGCCAGCAGCGCGAATGCTTGGGGCTACACCTTC,CASSANAWGYTF
NA,TRBV25-1,TRBJ1-4,NA,TGTGCCAGCAGTGAATTGGAGGAGGCAACTAATGAAAAACTGTTTTTT,CASSELEEATNEKLFF
NA,TRBV15,TRBJ2-1,NA,TGTGCCACCAGCAGAAAGGCAGGATTGCATGAGCAGTTCTTC,CATSRKAGLHEQFF
NA,TRBV4-3,TRBJ1-6,NA,TGCGCCAGCAGCCCCCATGAGGAAAATTCACCCCCCCACTTT,CASSPHEENSPPHF
NA,TRBV11-1,TRBJ2-5,TRBD2,TGTGCCAGCAGTTTCCGGGGGGGCCAAGAGACCCAGTACTTC,CASSFRGGQETQYF
NA,TRBV23-1,TRBJ1-1,NA,TGCGCCAGCAGTCAATACAGATTGAACACTGAAGCTTTCTTT,CASSQYRLNTEAFF
NA,TRBV19,TRBJ1-2,NA,TGTGCCAGTAGTGGCAGGGGAGATGGCTACACCTTC,CASSGRGDGYTF
NA,TRBV7-9,TRBJ2-7,TRBD1,TGTGCCAGCAGCTTTATTCTCGGGACAGGGACCTACGAGCAGTACTTC,CASSFILGTGTYEQYF
NA,TRBV12-2,TRBJ1-5,NA,TGTGCAAGTCGCTTAGGACAGGATTCCGGGCGGGGGCGGTCCCAGCATTTT,CASRLGQDSGRGRSQHF
NA,TRBV27,TRBJ1-1,TRBD1,TGTGCCAGCAATCGACTTCCACAGGGGCCCACTGAAGCTTTCTTT,CASNRLPQGPTEAFF
NA,TRBV5-5,TRBJ2-7,NA,TGTGCCAGCAGCCACTATCTGGGGGGTTACGAGCAGTACTTC,CASSHYLGGYEQYF
NA,TRBV5-4,TRBJ2-3,NA,TGTGCCAGCAGCTCCCGGGGTGGGGAAGATACGCAGTATTTT,CASSSRGGEDTQYF
NA,TRBV7-6,TRBJ2-5,NA,TGTGCCAGCAGCTTAGAGGGGGGTGCGGAGACCCAGTACTTC,CASSLEGGAETQYF
NA,TRBV19,TRBJ2-7,TRBD1,TGTGCCAGTAGTGTACGGACAGGGCTCCCCTACGAGCAGTACTTC,CASSVRTGLPYEQYF
few,TRBV30,TRBJ1-2,NA,TGTGCCTGGAGTGCCGTCGATCCCAACTATGGCTACACCTTC,CAWSAVDPNYGYTF
NA,TRBV9,TRBJ2-7,NA,TGTGCCAGCAGCCGAAACCCGTACGAGCAGTACTTC,CASSRNPYEQYF
NA,TRBV5-4,TRBJ2-3,NA,TGTGCCAGCGCTTACCAGGGAGGCCCAGATACGCAGTATTTT,CASAYQGGPDTQYF